The 2 T cell receptor beta chains below were found in one sample sequenced in a study of PD-1 blockade in classical Hodgkin lymphoma. Every patient relapsed after autologous stem cell transplantation, and brentuximab vedotin exposure varied. Profiling relied on immunoSEQ multiplex PCR, and the TCRdb table lists in-frame clones only, not all of them. This table has under 30,000 clones, under 70% appearing once. Sequencing was performed on peripheral blood mononuclear cells (PBMCs), taken before the second cycle of nivolumab. The origin of the receptors is a human donor with classical Hodgkin lymphoma.

This clone was seen only a few times. This sequence joins TRBV2 and TRBJ1-6, with D hard to call. The length of the CDR3 is 15 residues. V lost 1 base and J 5 bases, leaving 9 bases between the germline ends. Germline V gene lookup returns CDR1 SNHLY and CDR2 FYNNEI. CDR3 bases: TGTGCCAGCAGTGAAGAGAGGACCAATAATTCACCCCTCCACTTT. It specifies CASSEERTNNSPLHF.

DNA for the CDR3: TGTGCCAGCAAGCGGGGGGAGGAGTCAGATACGCAGTATTTT. Amino acid sequence: CASKRGEESDTQYF. This chain links TRBV11-1 with TRBJ2-3; the match to TRBD2 covers 9 bases. Unmatched junction bases numbered 6, after V lost 7 bases and J lost 4 bases. This CDR3 region has 14 residues. The germline V gene encodes CDR1 SGHAT and CDR2 FQDESV (reference sequence).